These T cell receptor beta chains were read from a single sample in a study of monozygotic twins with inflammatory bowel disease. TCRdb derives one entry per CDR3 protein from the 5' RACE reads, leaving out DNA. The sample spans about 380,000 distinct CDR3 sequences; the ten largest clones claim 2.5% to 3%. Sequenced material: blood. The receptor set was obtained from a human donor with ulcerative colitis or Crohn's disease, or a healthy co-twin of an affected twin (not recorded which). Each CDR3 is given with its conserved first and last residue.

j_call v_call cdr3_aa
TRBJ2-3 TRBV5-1 CASSFRSGGPSGDTQYF
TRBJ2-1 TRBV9 CASSVNKEGGAYNEQFF
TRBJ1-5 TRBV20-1 CSASEGRLVNQPQHF
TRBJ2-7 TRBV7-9 CASSLGGGSYEQYF
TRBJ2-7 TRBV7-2 CASSFGRGEQYF
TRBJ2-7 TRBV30 CAWSDLRSSYEQYF
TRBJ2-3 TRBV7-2 CASSLGSRTKDTQYF
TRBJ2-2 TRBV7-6 CASSSGTSGAGTGELFF
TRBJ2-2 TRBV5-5 CASSLVVQGDTGELFF
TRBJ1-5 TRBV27 CASSLTGSYQPQHF
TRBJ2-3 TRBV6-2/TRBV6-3 CASRPGLGDTDTQYF
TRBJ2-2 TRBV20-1 CSASTSGGYTGELFF
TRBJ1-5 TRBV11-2 CASSSDDREEYSNQPQHF
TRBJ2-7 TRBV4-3 CASSLQDGGRGPYEQYF
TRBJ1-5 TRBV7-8 CASSLPPGSNQPQHF
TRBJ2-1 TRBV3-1 CASSLIRGPSYNEQFF
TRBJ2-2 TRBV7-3 CASSSRGAGANTGELFF
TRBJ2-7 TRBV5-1 CASSSLGVDYEQYF
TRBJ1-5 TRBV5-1 CASSFSGGRQPQHF
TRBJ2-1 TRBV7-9 CASRQGGVEQFF
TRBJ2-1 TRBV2 CASKAGLDYNEQFF
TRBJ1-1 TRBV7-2 CASSRLAMNTEAFF
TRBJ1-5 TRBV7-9 CASSLAHSSPGQPQHF
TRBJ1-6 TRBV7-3 CASSRFRGNSPLHF
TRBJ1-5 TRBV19 CASSAGENSNQPQHF
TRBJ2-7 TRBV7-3 CASSFRPSYEQYF
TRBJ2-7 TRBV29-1 CSVRPQDRSREQYF
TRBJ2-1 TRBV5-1 CASSFPLARGDEQFF
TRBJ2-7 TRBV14 CASGTGGTYEQYF
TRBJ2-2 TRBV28 CASGASNTGELFF
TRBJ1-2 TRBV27 CASSFYVGGGTGDYTF
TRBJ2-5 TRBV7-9 CASSLLRLRQGETQYF
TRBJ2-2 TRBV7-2 CAGGGYTGELFF